These T cell receptor beta chains were read from a single sample in a study of regulatory T cells in long-lasting Graves disease. TCRdb re-called the multiplex PCR reads with MiXCR, one entry per CDR3 protein. The profile shows fewer than 500,000 distinct CDR3 sequences, about a sixth of them singletons. This sample also belongs to another study, concerning T cells in Graves' hyperthyroidism and ophthalmopathy.

The sequences come from peripheral blood mononuclear cells (PBMCs), collected at new diagnosis, from a patient treated with antithyroid drugs. The receptors derive from a man aged 35 to 55 with Graves disease. Each CDR3 is given with its conserved first and last residue. The D gene is left open where the match is weak. Clone size is not always given. Where it is, it says once, few, many or a class for expanded clones.

v_call	j_call	d_call	clone_size	cdr3_nt	cdr3_aa
TRBV28	TRBJ2-5	NA	NA	TGTGCCAGCAGTTTAATAGGGGCAGAGACCCAGTACTTC	CASSLIGAETQYF
TRBV24-1	TRBJ2-1	TRBD2	many	TGTGCCACCAGTGAGATTGGACTAGCGGGCGCCTACAATGAGCAGTTCTTC	CATSEIGLAGAYNEQFF
TRBV9	TRBJ2-2	NA	few	TGTGCCACAAGGTTGGGAGTAGCGTGGGCCGGGGAGCTGTTTTTT	CATRLGVAWAGELFF
TRBV28	TRBJ1-5	NA	many	TGTGCCAGCAGTTTGACGACGCCGAACAATCAGCCCCAGCATTTT	CASSLTTPNNQPQHF
TRBV7-3	TRBJ2-7	TRBD2	few	TGTGCCAGCAGCTTAGGTGGGGGAGGAGCGGGAGACCCCTACGAGCAGTACTTC	CASSLGGGGAGDPYEQYF
TRBV28	TRBJ1-1	NA	NA	TGTGCCAGCAGTTTAAACATGAACACTGAAGCTTTCTTT	CASSLNMNTEAFF
TRBV28	TRBJ1-5	TRBD1	NA	TGTGCCAGTACCGGACAGGGAAACCTTCAGCCCCAGCATTTT	CASTGQGNLQPQHF
TRBV7-2	TRBJ1-2	NA	many	TGTGCCAGCAGCTTAAATGGGGGGCGTTATGGCTACACCTTC	CASSLNGGRYGYTF
TRBV5-1	TRBJ1-6	NA	many	TGCGCCAGCAGCTTGGGACAGAATAATTCACCCCTCCACTTT	CASSLGQNNSPLHF
TRBV28	TRBJ2-7	NA	many	TGTGCCAGCAGTTTATTCAACTACGAGCAGTACTTC	CASSLFNYEQYF
TRBV27	TRBJ2-3	NA	many	TGTGCCAGCAGTTTCTACCCGACATCTACTAGCACAGATACGCAGTATTTT	CASSFYPTSTSTDTQYF
TRBV19	TRBJ2-2	TRBD2	few	TGTGCCAGTACCCTCGGGACTAGCGGGTACACCGGGGAGCTGTTTTTT	CASTLGTSGYTGELFF
TRBV4-1	TRBJ1-5	NA	few	TGCGCCAGCAGCCAAGGGGAGGGGGATCAGCCCCAGCATTTT	CASSQGEGDQPQHF
TRBV7-8	TRBJ1-2	TRBD1	NA	TGTGCCAGCAGCTTAGCCGGGGGACAGAACTATGGCTACACCTTC	CASSLAGGQNYGYTF
TRBV18	TRBJ2-5	TRBD2	many	TGTGCCAGCTCAGCGGGACTAGCGGAAGAGACCCAGTACTTC	CASSAGLAEETQYF
TRBV3-1	TRBJ1-6	NA	NA	TGTGCCAGCAGCCAAGGGACGAGCGGAGGACCCCTCCACTTT	CASSQGTSGGPLHF
TRBV2	TRBJ1-2	NA	many	TGTGCCAGCAATGCAAACTATGGCTACACCTTC	CASNANYGYTF
TRBV10-2	TRBJ2-5	NA	few	TGCGCCAGCAGCCTGAAGGGGAGGTATAAGGAGACCCAGTACTTC	CASSLKGRYKETQYF
TRBV4-2	TRBJ1-2	NA	few	TGTGCCAGCAGCCAAGATGGGCAAGTTAACTATGGCTACACCTTC	CASSQDGQVNYGYTF
TRBV2	TRBJ2-4	TRBD2	many	TGTGCCAGCGGGAGGGAGGTAGCCAAAAACATTCAGTACTTC	CASGREVAKNIQYF
TRBV6-2/TRBV6-3	TRBJ2-3	TRBD2	once	TGTGCCAGCACTCCAGGGACTAGCGGGAGGGCCTCAAATACGCAGTATTTT	CASTPGTSGRASNTQYF
TRBV4-1	TRBJ2-1	NA	NA	TGCGCCAGCAGCCAATATGGCCTCCCCCAGAATGAGCAGTTCTTC	CASSQYGLPQNEQFF
TRBV19	TRBJ2-2	NA	once	TGTGCCAGTAGTATAGTAGAGAACACCGGGGAGCTGTTTTTT	CASSIVENTGELFF
TRBV3-1	TRBJ1-5	NA	many	TGTGCCAGCAGCCCGTTGGGTCCCAATCAGCCCCAGCATTTT	CASSPLGPNQPQHF
TRBV19	TRBJ2-2	TRBD2	few	TGTGCCAGTAGTTCGGGAGGAAGGGGCGCGGGCACCGGGGAGCTGTTTTTT	CASSSGGRGAGTGELFF
TRBV9	TRBJ2-7	TRBD2	few	TGTGCCAGCAACCCAATCGGACTAGCGGGAGGCGAGCAGTACTTC	CASNPIGLAGGEQYF
TRBV3-1	TRBJ2-2	TRBD2	many	TGTGCCAGCAGTCCGACTAGCGGGAGCCTCCAGCGGGAGCTGTTTTTT	CASSPTSGSLQRELFF
TRBV12-5	TRBJ2-1	TRBD2	once	TGTGCTAGTGGTTGGATCCGAAGCGGGAAGGGCGGCAATGAGCAGTTCTTC	CASGWIRSGKGGNEQFF
TRBV19	TRBJ2-1	TRBD2	few	TGTGCCAGTAGTATTGTGGGCGGGAGGGCCAATGAGCAGTTCTTC	CASSIVGGRANEQFF
TRBV29-1	TRBJ1-1	NA	few	TGCAGCGTTGGTTCGGACCCGGAGCCTGAAGCTTTCTTT	CSVGSDPEPEAFF
TRBV24-1	TRBJ1-2	TRBD1	NA	TGTGCCACCAGAGAGGGGGGGACAGGGCCGTTCTCTGGCTACACCTTC	CATREGGTGPFSGYTF
TRBV9	TRBJ2-1	NA	NA	TGTGCCAGCAGCGTAGTGGACCAACGGGATGAGCAGTTCTTC	CASSVVDQRDEQFF
TRBV5-1	TRBJ1-1	NA	many	TGCGCCAGCAGAGGGTTCACTGAAGCTTTCTTT	CASRGFTEAFF
TRBV12-3/TRBV12-4	TRBJ2-1	TRBD1	NA	TGTGCCAGCAGTCACCCTACAGGGGGCGCGGGCAATGAGCAGTTCTTC	CASSHPTGGAGNEQFF
TRBV5-1	TRBJ2-6	NA	NA	TGCGCCAGCAGCTTGGGCGGGCGCGGGGCCAACGTCCTGACTTTC	CASSLGGRGANVLTF
TRBV6-1	TRBJ2-1	TRBD2	many	TGTGCCAGCCGTAGTGGGCTAGCGGGAAGGAAGGTGGGTTACAATGAGCAGTTCTTC	CASRSGLAGRKVGYNEQFF
TRBV3-1	TRBJ2-5	NA	many	TGTGCCACCGGCAGGGAAGGCCAAGAGACCCAGTACTTC	CATGREGQETQYF
TRBV20-1	TRBJ2-3	NA	many	TGCAGTGCAGGGCGCCGGAGCACAGATACGCAGTATTTT	CSAGRRSTDTQYF
TRBV11-1	TRBJ2-7	TRBD1	many	TGTGCCAGCAGCTTAGCCGGGACAGGGGCCCACTACGAGCAGTACTTC	CASSLAGTGAHYEQYF
TRBV7-3	TRBJ2-3	TRBD2	NA	TGTGCCAGCAGCTTAGGAGCGGGAAACACAGATACGCAGTATTTT	CASSLGAGNTDTQYF
TRBV2	TRBJ2-1	TRBD1	many	TGTGCCAGCAGTGAGAACACAGGGGGCTTTATTGAGCAGTTCTTC	CASSENTGGFIEQFF